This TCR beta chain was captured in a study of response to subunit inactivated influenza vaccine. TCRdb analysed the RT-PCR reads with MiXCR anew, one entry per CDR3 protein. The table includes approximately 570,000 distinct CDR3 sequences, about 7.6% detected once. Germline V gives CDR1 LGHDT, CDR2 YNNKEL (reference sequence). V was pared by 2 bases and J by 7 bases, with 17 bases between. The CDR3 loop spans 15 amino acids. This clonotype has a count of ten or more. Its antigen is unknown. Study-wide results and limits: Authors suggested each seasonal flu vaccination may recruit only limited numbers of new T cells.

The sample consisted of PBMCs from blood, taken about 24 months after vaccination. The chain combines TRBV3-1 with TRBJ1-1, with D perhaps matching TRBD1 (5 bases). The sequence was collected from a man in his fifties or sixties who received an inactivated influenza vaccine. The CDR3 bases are TGTGCCAGCAGCCAACCGGGACGAGCTACTCTTGAAGCTTTCTTT. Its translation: CASSQPGRATLEAFF.